This TCR beta chain was identified in a study of T cell responses to AZD1222 COVID-19 vaccine. Notes on the study in general: Seropositive status at baseline applied to only a handful of AZD1222 recipients. Possibly, clonal diversity was underestimated; donors were largely white British and included more females. Reportedly, nearly half of unique spike TCRs recognized epitopes outside B.1.351/B.1.1.7 mutations. The study found vaccine-associated CD4 TCRs spanning spike, dominant at 160-218 and 743-854.

Remarks on this clone: Its antigen is not identified.

This table comes from immunoSEQ multiplex PCR, and its TCRdb copy is limited to in-frame clones, with some not included. The sample lists 95,000 to 150,000 clones; around 89% were seen once. The TCR sequence derives from an adult in good health. This specimen consisted of peripheral blood, obtained on day 0 of AZD1222 vaccination.

The CDR3 region has the DNA TGTGCCAGCAAAAAGGACAGGAACTATGGCTACACCTTC. Protein sequence: CASKKDRNYGYTF. The V and J genes are TRBV5-8 and TRBJ1-2, with TRBD1 matching over 7 bases. The germline V gene has CDR1 SGHTS and CDR2 YDEGEE. Losses at the gene ends were 6 bases for V and 2 bases for J; bases not matched to a gene: 4. The CDR3 runs to 13 residues.